This T cell receptor (beta chain) was identified in a study of type 1 and type 2 diabetes patients. Study overall: From PBMCs, CD4+ and CD8+ T cells were isolated by magnetic microbeads.

This clonotype was counted at least ten times. Trimming removed 7 bases from V and 4 bases from J, with 11 bases in between. This CDR3 spans 14 amino acids. The germline V gene has CDR1 LNHDA and CDR2 SQIVND (reference sequence). Amplification started from genomic DNA. Amplification of the beta chain CDR3 used 30 forward and 13 reverse multiplex primers. TCRdb reprocessed the multiplex PCR reads via MiXCR and lists one record per CDR3 protein. This table has under 300,000 distinct CDR3 sequences, around 47% appearing once. The sample consisted of peripheral blood mononuclear cells (PBMCs). This TCR derives from a young man with type 2 diabetes. This rearrangement joins TRBV19 to TRBJ1-6, with no clear D. CDR3 region: CASTSDGYNSPLHF. CDR3 nucleotides: TGTGCCAGTACCTCGGACGGATATAATTCACCCCTCCACTTT.